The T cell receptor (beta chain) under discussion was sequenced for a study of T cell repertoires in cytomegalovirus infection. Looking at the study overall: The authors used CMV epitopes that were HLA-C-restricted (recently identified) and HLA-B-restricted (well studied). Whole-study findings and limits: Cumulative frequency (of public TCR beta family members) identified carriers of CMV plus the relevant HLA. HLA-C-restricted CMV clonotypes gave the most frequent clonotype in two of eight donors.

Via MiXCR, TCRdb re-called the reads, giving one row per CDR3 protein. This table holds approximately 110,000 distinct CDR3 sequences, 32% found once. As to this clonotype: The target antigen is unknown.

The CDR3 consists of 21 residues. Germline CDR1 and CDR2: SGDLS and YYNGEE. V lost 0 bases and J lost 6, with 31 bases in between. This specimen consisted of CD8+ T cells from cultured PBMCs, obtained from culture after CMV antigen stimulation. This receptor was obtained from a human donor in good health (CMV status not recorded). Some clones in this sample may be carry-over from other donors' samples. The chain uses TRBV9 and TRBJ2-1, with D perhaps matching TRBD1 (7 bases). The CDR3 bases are TGTGCCAGCAGCGTAGAGAGGGGAGGCAGGGGGTCCCGTCTCGACGGCAATGAGCAGTTCTTC. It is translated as CASSVERGGRGSRLDGNEQFF.